This T cell receptor (beta chain) originates from a study of shared clonotypes between healthy human individuals. TCRdb's table, derived via immunoSEQ multiplex PCR, lists solely in-frame clones and lacks some. The sample holds more than 1.2 million clones, 97% to 99% seen once. Negatively enriched CD4+ T cells were divided by CD45RA into naive and memory. For this clone: Its antigen is still unknown.

Study-wide points: Across a handful of donors, naive CD4 shared 5% to 5.5%, naive CD8 around 3.5%, memory CD4 over 2%, memory CD8 about 0.4%.

This clonotype was sampled from a young man in good health. The sequenced sample consisted of naive CD4+ T cells sorted from blood. Subset specified: CD45RA+ positively selected.

This chain's CDR3 is CAWSVLFGAGLQYF. The CDR3 DNA reads as TGTGCCTGGAGTGTACTTTTTGGGGCGGGTCTGCAGTACTTC. The gene calls are TRBV30 and TRBJ2-5; possibly TRBD1 or TRBD2 for D (5 bases each). Trimming removed 0 bases from V and 11 bases from J, with 19 bases in between. Germline V gene data show CDR1 as GTSNPN and CDR2 as SVGIG (reference sequence). The CDR3 totals 14 residues.